The next 31 T cell receptor beta chains were all read from a single sample in a study of cytomegalovirus exposure and HLA in healthy donors. PCR was performed using 60 Vbeta and 13 Jbeta primers. Clones were sequenced by immunoSEQ multiplex PCR, and TCRdb holds only the in-frame ones, with some missing. The sample holds around 94,000 clones, 84% seen once. The sample taken for sequencing was PBMCs. The receptors stem from a man in his late teens or twenties in good health and CMV-seronegative.

This chain connects TRBV27 to TRBJ1-1; TRBD1 aligns across 10 bases. Unmatched junction bases numbered 12, after V lost 8 bases and J lost 3 bases. The V gene's germline CDR1 is MNHEY and CDR2 SMNVEV (reference sequence). The CDR3 sequence is 16 residues long. CDR3 nucleotides: TGTGCCAGCCGACAGGGGGCGCATTCGGTGGACACTGAAGCTTTCTTT. Translated: CASRQGAHSVDTEAFF.

This sequence joins TRBV7-6 and TRBJ2-1; 11 bases are a match to TRBD2. CDR1 and CDR2 from the germline V gene are SGHVS and FNYEAQ. Germline trimming cut 5 bases from V and 3 bases from J; bases unmatched to any gene: 3. The CDR3 runs to 15 residues. The CDR3: CASSRGLADYNEQFF. CDR3 sequence (DNA): TGTGCCAGCAGCCGGGGACTAGCGGACTACAATGAGCAGTTCTTC.

This clone was seen only once. The V call is TRBV5-6, the J call TRBJ2-7; a possible D gene is TRBD1 (6 bases). CDR3 length equals 13 residues. V was shortened by 2 bases and J by 2 bases, with 8 bases between the two germline ends. CDR1 and CDR2 (germline): SGHDT, YYEEEE. Written as DNA, the CDR3 is TGTGCCAGCAGCTTTGCAGGGGCCTACGAGCAGTACTTC. Translated: CASSFAGAYEQYF.

This clone showed up just once. V usage is TRBV6-6 and J usage is TRBJ2-5; possibly TRBD1 for D (6 bases). Trimming took off 0 bases at V and 12 bases at J, with 11 bases between the two ends. This CDR3 has 12 residues. Germline V gives CDR1 MNHNY, CDR2 SVGAGI (reference sequence). The CDR3 bases are TGTGCCAGCAGTTACTCTAGGGACACCGAGTACTTC. It is translated as CASSYSRDTEYF.

The genes are TRBV11-2 and TRBJ1-2; tentatively, D is TRBD1 (6 bases). Between the trimmed V and J ends, which lost 6 bases and 7 bases, there was a span of 15 bases. CDR3 length: 13 residues. Germline V gives CDR1 SGHAT, CDR2 FQNNGV. CDR3 in DNA: TGTGCCAGCAGATATATCGGGACAAGTGGCTACACCTTC. It codes for CASRYIGTSGYTF.

V is TRBV6-5 and J is TRBJ1-2; possibly TRBD1 for D (5 bases). Germline CDR1 and CDR2: MNHEY and SVGAGI. V was clipped by 4 bases and J by 4 bases, with 19 bases between them. This CDR3 is 16 amino acids long. CDR3 DNA sequence: TGTGCCAGCAGTTCCCTCACCCAAAGACAGTTCTATGGCTACACCTTC. It is translated as CASSSLTQRQFYGYTF.

The CDR3 nucleotides read TGTGCCAGCAGCATAACTAGTTCTGGGCAGTTCTTC. Residues: CASSITSSGQFF. The chain uses TRBV7-9 and TRBJ2-1, with D maybe TRBD2 (5 bases). The CDR3 is made up of 12 amino acids. Germline-derived CDR1 and CDR2 are SEHNR and FQNEAQ (reference sequence). Trimming cost V 5 bases and J 12 bases, with 14 bases left between them.

The chain employs TRBV13 and TRBJ2-5; D perhaps matches TRBD2 (5 bases). The CDR3 runs to 14 residues. Germline assignment: CDR1 PRHDT and CDR2 FYEKMQ (reference sequence). Trimming took 5 bases from V and 2 from J, leaving 12 bases between them. CDR3 DNA: TGTGCCAGCAGCATTAGGGAGACGCAAGAGACCCAGTACTTC. Translating gives CASSIRETQETQYF.

This chain connects TRBV6-6 to TRBJ1-1; TRBD1 agrees at 10 bases. The V and J ends lost 4 bases and 5 bases, in that order; junction bases with no gene match: 4. Germline V gives CDR1 MNHNY, CDR2 SVGAGI (reference sequence). The CDR3 is made up of 14 amino acids. The CDR3 nucleotides are TGTGCCAGCAGTTTCGGACAGGGGGGGACTGAAGCTTTCTTT. Protein: CASSFGQGGTEAFF.

The chain has TRBV4-3 and TRBJ1-2, with 7 bases matching TRBD1. Germline assignment: CDR1 LGHNA and CDR2 YSLEER. This CDR3 has 15 amino acids. After removal of 0 bases from V and 8 bases from J, the junction contained 9 bases not matched to a gene. The CDR3 protein is CASSQDEGQGGGYTF. Written as DNA, the CDR3 is TGCGCCAGCAGCCAAGATGAGGGTCAGGGGGGAGGCTACACCTTC.

The chain uses TRBV28 and TRBJ2-7; TRBD1 might be the D (5 bases). Trimming took 8 bases from V and 2 from J, leaving 10 bases between them. In germline, CDR1 is MDHEN, CDR2 SYDVKM. The CDR3 has 12 amino acids. This CDR3 is CASGQTAYEQYF. The CDR3 coding sequence is TGTGCCAGCGGGCAGACAGCCTACGAGCAGTACTTC.

V usage is TRBV15 and J usage is TRBJ2-3; D remains ambiguous. Looked up from germline, CDR1 is LNHNV and CDR2 is YYDKDF (reference sequence). The CDR3 sequence is 14 residues long. V was clipped by 0 bases and J by 0 bases, with 4 bases between them. CDR3 DNA: TGTGCCACCAGCAGAGATTCAAGCACAGATACGCAGTATTTT. This sequence encodes CATSRDSSTDTQYF.

The chain links TRBV7-9 to TRBJ1-4; 7 nucleotides agree with TRBD1. Germline V gene sequence: CDR1 SEHNR, CDR2 FQNEAQ (reference sequence). Germline trimming cut 7 bases from V and 3 bases from J; bases unmatched to any gene: 8. The CDR3 is 15 amino acids. DNA for the CDR3: TGTGCCAGCACCCCAGGGGGGACAGCTAATGAAAAACTGTTTTTT. This translates into CASTPGGTANEKLFF.

This sequence joins TRBV7-9 and TRBJ2-5, with a tentative D call TRBD1 (5 bases). The CDR3 sequence is 16 residues long. Germline V gene data show CDR1 as SEHNR and CDR2 as FQNEAQ (reference sequence). Trimming removed 5 bases at V and 1 base at J, with 17 bases between. Here the CDR3 reads CASSTKIRQPQETQYF. Here the CDR3 DNA reads TGTGCCAGCAGCACTAAGATCCGACAGCCCCAAGAGACCCAGTACTTC.

The V and J genes are TRBV7-9 and TRBJ2-1, with D perhaps matching TRBD2 (6 bases). Germline V gene lookup returns CDR1 SEHNR and CDR2 FQNEAQ (reference sequence). V lost 5 bases to trimming and J lost 6 bases, with 20 bases between them. The CDR3 has 16 amino acids. The CDR3 sequence is CASSPPTPTGGNEQFF. DNA of the CDR3: TGTGCCAGCAGCCCGCCGACTCCCACCGGGGGCAATGAGCAGTTCTTC.

This chain uses TRBV28 with TRBJ1-2; D might be TRBD1 (5 bases). The CDR3 length is 12 residues. V lost 6 bases and J 5 bases, leaving 10 bases between the germline ends. Germline V gene data show CDR1 as MDHEN and CDR2 as SYDVKM. The CDR3 DNA sequence: TGTGCCAGCAGCCAAAGGGGATATGGCTACACCTTC. It yields the protein CASSQRGYGYTF.

This sequence joins TRBV9 and TRBJ1-1; 8 nucleotides match TRBD1. The CDR3 contains 16 residues. Germline V gene sequence: CDR1 SGDLS, CDR2 YYNGEE. Trimming at V came to 0 bases and at J to 4 bases, leaving 8 bases not matched to a gene. The CDR3 here is CASSVGPGGAGTEAFF. CDR3 in DNA: TGTGCCAGCAGCGTAGGTCCAGGGGGCGCGGGCACTGAAGCTTTCTTT.

V is TRBV28 and J is TRBJ2-1, with D perhaps TRBD1 (6 bases). CDR1 is MDHEN, CDR2 SYDVKM, per germline. This CDR3 has 17 amino acids. Trimming took off 4 bases at V and 0 bases at J, with 16 bases between the two ends. The CDR3 DNA reads as TGTGCCAGCAGTTCATACAGGGTAAAGAGCTCCTACAATGAGCAGTTCTTC. Protein product: CASSSYRVKSSYNEQFF. Full variable domain (outside the CDR3, taken from reference TRBV28 and TRBJ2-1): DVKVTQSSRYLVKRTGEKVFLECVQDMDHENMFWYRQDPGLGLRLIYFSYDVKMKEKGDIPEGYSVSREKKERFSLILESASTNQTSMYLCASSSYRVKSSYNEQFFGPGTRLTVL.

This clone was observed a few times. The chain couples TRBV27 to TRBJ2-1, with 8 bases matching TRBD2. The CDR3 is 13 residues long. V gave up 4 bases and J gave up 6 bases; unmatched junction bases: 2. CDR1 is MNHEY and CDR2 is SMNVEV in the germline V gene (reference sequence). The CDR3 region is CASSSGLANEQFF. The CDR3 nucleotides are TGTGCCAGCAGTTCCGGACTAGCCAATGAGCAGTTCTTC.

This chain uses TRBV2 with TRBJ1-2; D may be TRBD1 (5 bases). Trimming shortened V by 5 bases and J by 3 bases, and 10 bases separated the two germline ends. Germline V gene lookup returns CDR1 SNHLY and CDR2 FYNNEI. The CDR3 is 13 residues long. CDR3 sequence reads: CASSTGEDYGYTF. DNA for the CDR3: TGTGCCAGCAGTACAGGAGAAGACTATGGCTACACCTTC. Complete variable domain (other parts from reference TRBV2 and TRBJ1-2): EPEVTQTPSHQVTQMGQEVILRCVPISNHLYFYWYRQILGQKVEFLVSFYNNEISEKSEIFDDQFSVERPDGSNFTLKIRSTKLEDSAMYFCASSTGEDYGYTFGSGTRLTVV.

This rearrangement joins TRBV4-1 to TRBJ1-1; a possible D gene is TRBD1 (5 bases). The CDR3 sequence is 17 residues long. CDR1 is MGHRA, CDR2 YSYEKL, per germline. V gave up 0 bases and J gave up 0 bases, with 14 bases separating them. The CDR3: CASSQDGRGLMNTEAFF. The CDR3 bases are TGCGCCAGCAGCCAAGATGGGAGGGGACTTATGAACACTGAAGCTTTCTTT.

The gene calls are TRBV28 and TRBJ2-5; a weak D match, TRBD1 (6 bases). This CDR3 is built from 14 residues. V dropped 5 bases and J dropped 7 bases, with 17 bases sitting between them. Germline CDR1 and CDR2: MDHEN and SYDVKM. As DNA, the CDR3 is TGTGCCAGCAGTCGACCGACAGGCATCGGGACCCAGTACTTC. It codes for CASSRPTGIGTQYF.

The V gene is TRBV28, the J gene TRBJ2-5, with 9 positions matching TRBD1. Germline V lookup: CDR1 MDHEN, CDR2 SYDVKM. The length of the CDR3 is 13 residues. V was clipped by 6 bases and J by 7 bases; unmatched bases: 6. The CDR3 bases are TGTGCCAGCAGCAGGGACAGGGTAGGGACCCAGTACTTC. The encoded protein is CASSRDRVGTQYF.

This chain joins TRBV5-1 and TRBJ2-5; TRBD2 agrees at 9 bases. Germline V lookup: CDR1 SGHRS, CDR2 YFSETQ. The CDR3 runs 15 residues. The V and J ends lost 2 bases and 2 bases, in that order; junction bases with no gene match: 4. The CDR3 DNA reads as TGCGCCAGCAGCTTACCTAGCGGGACACAAGAGACCCAGTACTTC. Translation: CASSLPSGTQETQYF.

This chain joins TRBV30 and TRBJ1-1; D remains unclear. Trimming removed 2 bases at V and 7 bases at J, with 11 bases between. The CDR3 consists of 12 residues. CDR1 is GTSNPN, CDR2 SVGIG, per germline (reference sequence). The CDR3 sequence is CAWSIRTIEAFF. In nucleotides, the CDR3 is TGTGCCTGGAGTATCCGGACTATTGAAGCTTTCTTT.

The rearrangement links TRBV18 to TRBJ2-5, with D hard to call. Germline V gene lookup returns CDR1 KGHSH and CDR2 LQKENI. The CDR3 is 11 residues long. The germline V and J ends were trimmed by 3 bases and 5 bases, with 4 bases remaining between them. The CDR3 reads CASSPEETQYF. The CDR3, as DNA: TGTGCCAGCTCACCGGAGGAGACCCAGTACTTC. The variable domain in full, with the rest retrieved from reference TRBV18 and TRBJ2-5, is NAGVMQNPRHLVRRRGQEARLRCSPMKGHSHVYWYRQLPEEGLKFMVYLQKENIIDESGMPKERFSAEFPKEGPSILRIQQVVRGDSAAYFCASSPEETQYFGPGTRLLVL.

The rearrangement links TRBV19 to TRBJ1-1; D gene uncertain. Trimming left V 0 bases short and J 1 base short, with 9 bases between. The germline gives CDR1 LNHDA, CDR2 SQIVND (reference sequence). The CDR3 is made up of 15 amino acids. CDR3: CASSIDPAGNTEAFF. As DNA, the CDR3 is TGTGCCAGTAGTATAGATCCGGCAGGGAACACTGAAGCTTTCTTT. The variable domain in full, completed from reference TRBV19 and TRBJ1-1, reads DGGITQSPKYLFRKEGQNVTLSCEQNLNHDAMYWYRQDPGQGLRLIYYSQIVNDFQKGDIAEGYSVSREKKESFPLTVTSAQKNPTAFYLCASSIDPAGNTEAFFGQGTRLTVV.

V and J are TRBV27 and TRBJ1-2, with 9 nucleotides matching TRBD1. Germline values: CDR1 MNHEY, CDR2 SMNVEV (reference sequence). The trim removed 4 bases at V and 4 bases at J, leaving 10 bases unmatched. The CDR3 is 16 residues long. The CDR3 reads CASSSAIGGQGYGYTF. The CDR3 DNA sequence: TGTGCCAGCAGTTCGGCGATTGGGGGACAGGGCTATGGCTACACCTTC.

The chain combines TRBV5-5 with TRBJ2-3; 7 nucleotides agree with TRBD2. CDR3 length equals 16 residues. V was clipped by 0 bases and J by 5 bases; unmatched bases: 9. Germline V CDR1 and CDR2: SGHKS, YYEKEE (reference sequence). CDR3 sequence: CASSLGSAGAGDTQYF. In DNA, the CDR3 is TGTGCCAGCAGCTTGGGATCGGCGGGAGCAGGAGATACGCAGTATTTT. The full variable domain, in which reference TRBV5-5 and TRBJ2-3 provide the parts outside the CDR3, is DAGVTQSPTHLIKTRGQQVTLRCSPISGHKSVSWYQQVLGQGPQFIFQYYEKEERGRGNFPDRFSARQFPNYSSELNVNALLLGDSALYLCASSLGSAGAGDTQYFGPGTRLTVL.

This clone was recorded only once. The chain carries TRBV9 and TRBJ1-1; 9 bases match TRBD1. The CDR3 loop spans 15 amino acids. CDR1 is SGDLS and CDR2 is YYNGEE in the germline V gene. The V gene end was trimmed by 6 bases and the J gene end by 1 base; junction bases not matched to a gene: 7. The CDR3 DNA reads TGTGCCAGCACAGGGGGGACAGGGAAGAACACTGAAGCTTTCTTT. It encodes CASTGGTGKNTEAFF.

The CDR3 DNA follows: TGTGCCAGCACGCTTTTAGGAGGGGTAGAGACCCAGTACTTC. Translating gives CASTLLGGVETQYF. The chain couples TRBV28 to TRBJ2-5; possible D gene TRBD2, 6 bases. The CDR3 has 14 amino acids. V lost 7 bases, J lost 4 bases, and 16 bases lay in between. CDR1 and CDR2 (germline): MDHEN, SYDVKM.